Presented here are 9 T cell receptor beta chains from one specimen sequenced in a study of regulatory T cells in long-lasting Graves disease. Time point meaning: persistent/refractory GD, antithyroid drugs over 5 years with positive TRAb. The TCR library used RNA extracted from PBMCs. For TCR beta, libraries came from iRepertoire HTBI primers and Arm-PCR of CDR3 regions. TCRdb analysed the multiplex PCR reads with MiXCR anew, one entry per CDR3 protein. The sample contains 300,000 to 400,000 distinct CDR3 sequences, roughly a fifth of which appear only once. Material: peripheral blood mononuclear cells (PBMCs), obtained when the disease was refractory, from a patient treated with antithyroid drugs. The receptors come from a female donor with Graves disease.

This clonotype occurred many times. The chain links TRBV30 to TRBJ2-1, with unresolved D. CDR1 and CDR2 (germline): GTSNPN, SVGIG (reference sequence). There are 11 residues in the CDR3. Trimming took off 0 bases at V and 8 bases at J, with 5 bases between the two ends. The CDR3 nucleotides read TGTGCCTGGAGTGTCACGGATGAGCAGTTCTTC. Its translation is CAWSVTDEQFF. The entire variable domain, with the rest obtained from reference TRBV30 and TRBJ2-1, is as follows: SQTIHQWPATLVQPVGSPLSLECTVEGTSNPNLYWYRQAAGRGLQLLFYSVGIGQISSEVPQNLSASRPQDRQFILSSKKLLLSDSGFYLCAWSVTDEQFFGPGTRLTVL.

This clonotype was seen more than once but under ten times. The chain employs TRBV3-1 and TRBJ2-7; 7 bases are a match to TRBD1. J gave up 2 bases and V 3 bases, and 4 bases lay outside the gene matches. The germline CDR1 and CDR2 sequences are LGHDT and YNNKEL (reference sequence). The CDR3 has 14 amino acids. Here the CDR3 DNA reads TGTGCCAGCAGCCAGCTCGGGACAGCCTACGAGCAGTACTTC. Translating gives CASSQLGTAYEQYF.

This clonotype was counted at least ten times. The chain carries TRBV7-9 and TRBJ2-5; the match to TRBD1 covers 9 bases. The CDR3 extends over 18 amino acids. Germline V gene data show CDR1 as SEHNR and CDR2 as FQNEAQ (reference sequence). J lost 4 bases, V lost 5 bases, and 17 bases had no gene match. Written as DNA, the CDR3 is TGTGCCAGCAGCCGAAAGACCGCGGGGACAGGGAGGGGAGAGACCCAGTACTTC. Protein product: CASSRKTAGTGRGETQYF.

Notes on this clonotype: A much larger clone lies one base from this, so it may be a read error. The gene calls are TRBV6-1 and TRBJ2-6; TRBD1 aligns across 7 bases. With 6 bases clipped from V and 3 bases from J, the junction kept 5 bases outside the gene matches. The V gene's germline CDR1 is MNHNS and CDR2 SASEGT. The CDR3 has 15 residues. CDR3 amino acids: CASSPQGIGANVLTF. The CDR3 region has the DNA TGTGCCAGCAGCCCACAGGGGATTGGGGCCAACGTCCTGACTTTC.

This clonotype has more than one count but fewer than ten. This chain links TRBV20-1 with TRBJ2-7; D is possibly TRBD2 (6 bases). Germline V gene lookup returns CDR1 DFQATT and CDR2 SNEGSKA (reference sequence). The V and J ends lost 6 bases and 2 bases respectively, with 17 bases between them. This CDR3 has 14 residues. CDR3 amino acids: CSAKPGTGAYEQYF. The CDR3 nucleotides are TGCAGTGCCAAACCCGGGACGGGGGCCTACGAGCAGTACTTC.

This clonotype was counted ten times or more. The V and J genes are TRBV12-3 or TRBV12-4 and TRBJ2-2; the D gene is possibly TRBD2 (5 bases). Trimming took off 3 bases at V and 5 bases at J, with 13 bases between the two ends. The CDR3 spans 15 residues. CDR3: CASSFRTPGTGELFF. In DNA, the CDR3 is TGTGCCAGCAGTTTTCGGACTCCTGGAACCGGGGAGCTGTTTTTT.

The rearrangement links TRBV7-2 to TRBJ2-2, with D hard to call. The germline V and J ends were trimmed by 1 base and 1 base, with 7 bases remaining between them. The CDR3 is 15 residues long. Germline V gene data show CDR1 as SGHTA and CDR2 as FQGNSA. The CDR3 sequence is CASSLVSRNTGELFF. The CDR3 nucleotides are TGTGCCAGCAGCTTAGTTAGCAGGAACACCGGGGAGCTGTTTTTT.

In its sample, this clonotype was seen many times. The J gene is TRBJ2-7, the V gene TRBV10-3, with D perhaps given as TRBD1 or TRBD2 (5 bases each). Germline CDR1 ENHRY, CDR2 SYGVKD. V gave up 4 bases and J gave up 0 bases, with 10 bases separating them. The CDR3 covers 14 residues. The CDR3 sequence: CAISGGDPSYEQYF. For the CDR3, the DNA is TGTGCCATCAGTGGTGGGGACCCCTCCTACGAGCAGTACTTC.

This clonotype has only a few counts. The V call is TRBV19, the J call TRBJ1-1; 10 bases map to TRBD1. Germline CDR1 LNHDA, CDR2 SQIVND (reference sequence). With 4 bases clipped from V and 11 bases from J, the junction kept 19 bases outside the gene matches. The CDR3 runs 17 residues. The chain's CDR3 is CASSNAKGQGSGGRAFF. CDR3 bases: TGTGCCAGTAGTAACGCTAAGGGACAGGGGTCGGGAGGTAGGGCTTTCTTT.